One TCR beta chain is described in this entry. This clonotype was seen ten or more times. What antigen it recognizes has not been identified. Qualities for individual bases were not recorded, and no much larger clone is one base off. Lymph node samples were obtained from the axillary draining lymph nodes of breast cancer patients. The sample originates from a study of breast tumors, draining lymph nodes, adjacent tissues (dated by TCRdb to between 2015 and 2016). Concerning the study at large: Breast cancer patients provided tumor, adjacent nontumor tissue and axillary lymph nodes, and the study compared the TCR beta repertoires across these three sources. In human breast cancer, the study set out to evaluate how tumor, surrounding tissue and draining lymph node repertoires relate to one another and whether T cells may move between these sites. What the work shows at the level of the full study, not this receptor alone: The similarity between tumor and nontumor tissue repertoires was significantly greater in luminal-like breast cancer than in basal-like breast cancer. Tumors showed preferential V and J gene usage, and their T-cell repertoire diversity fell below that of lymph nodes yet above that of nontumor tissue. The conclusion that tumor T cells originate in lymph nodes was framed as consistent with a hypothesis rather than directly demonstrated. The data were judged consistent with most tumor T cells deriving from the lymph node and then expanding within tumor tissue.

The germline V gene encodes CDR1 SGHRS and CDR2 YFSETQ. The CDR3 measures 14 amino acids from cysteine to phenylalanine. This entry keeps only the CDR3 DNA: 42 bases, framed from base 1. V has 0 bases trimmed and J has 5 bases trimmed; junction bases matching no gene number 3. Sequencing took place on an Illumina HiSeq 2000. TCR beta chain libraries were generated through multiplex PCR amplification. High-throughput sequencing was used to analyze the amplified TCR beta chain products. TCRdb passed the public sequencing reads through fastp at Q25 and MiXCR, retaining productive beta sequences. When rows share a CDR3 protein, they turn into one entry using the most common DNA and genes. The sample table holds roughly 110,000 distinct CDR3 sequences, of which more than 30% were seen once. The ten most abundant clones make up 5.5% to 6% of the sample.

The sequence came from a female donor with breast cancer. Some clones in this sample may be carry-over from other donors' samples. The sequenced sample was axillary lymph node tissue. The chain is assembled from TRBV5-1 and TRBJ2-3; TRBD1 aligns with 7 central bases. The CDR3 protein sequence reads: CASSLDRGQDTQYF. The DNA sequence reads TGCGCCAGCAGCTTGGACAGGGGACAAGATACGCAGTATTTT.